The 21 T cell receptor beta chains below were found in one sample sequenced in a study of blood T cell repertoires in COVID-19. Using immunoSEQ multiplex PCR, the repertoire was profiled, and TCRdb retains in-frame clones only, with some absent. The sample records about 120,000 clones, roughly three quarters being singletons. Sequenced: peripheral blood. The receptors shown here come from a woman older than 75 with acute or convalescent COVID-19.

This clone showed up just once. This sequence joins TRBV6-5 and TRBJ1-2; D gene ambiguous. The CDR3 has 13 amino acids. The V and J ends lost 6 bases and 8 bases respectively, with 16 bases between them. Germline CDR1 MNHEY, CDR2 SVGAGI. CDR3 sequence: CASRGPSRGGYTF. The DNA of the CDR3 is TGTGCCAGCAGAGGACCCTCCCGCGGGGGCTACACCTTC.

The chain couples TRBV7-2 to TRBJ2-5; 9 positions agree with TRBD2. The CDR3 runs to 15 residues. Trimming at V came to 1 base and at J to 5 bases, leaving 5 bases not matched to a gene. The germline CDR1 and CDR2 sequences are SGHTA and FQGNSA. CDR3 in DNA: TGTGCCAGCAGCTTAGTCTTGAGCGGGGGGGAGACCCAGTACTTC. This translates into CASSLVLSGGETQYF.

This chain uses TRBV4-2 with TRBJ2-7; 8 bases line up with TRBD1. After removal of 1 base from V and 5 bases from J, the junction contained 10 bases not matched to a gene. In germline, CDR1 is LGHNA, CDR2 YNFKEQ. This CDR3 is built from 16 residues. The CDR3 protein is CASSQGAGQGRNEQYF. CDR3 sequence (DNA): TGTGCCAGCAGCCAAGGTGCCGGACAGGGTAGGAACGAGCAGTACTTC.

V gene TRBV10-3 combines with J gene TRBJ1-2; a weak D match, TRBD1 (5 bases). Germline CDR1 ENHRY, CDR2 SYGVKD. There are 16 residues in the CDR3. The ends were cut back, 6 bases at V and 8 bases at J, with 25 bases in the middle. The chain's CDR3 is CAIRPDNTGDGQGYTF. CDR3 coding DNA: TGTGCCATCAGACCCGACAACACAGGCGACGGGCAGGGCTACACCTTC.

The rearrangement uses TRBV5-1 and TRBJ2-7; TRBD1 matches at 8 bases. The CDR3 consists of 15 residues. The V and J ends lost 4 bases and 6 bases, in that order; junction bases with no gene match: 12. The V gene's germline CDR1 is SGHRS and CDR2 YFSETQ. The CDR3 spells CASSPAGQDLTEQYF. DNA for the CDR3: TGCGCCAGCAGCCCGGCGGGACAGGACCTTACCGAGCAGTACTTC.

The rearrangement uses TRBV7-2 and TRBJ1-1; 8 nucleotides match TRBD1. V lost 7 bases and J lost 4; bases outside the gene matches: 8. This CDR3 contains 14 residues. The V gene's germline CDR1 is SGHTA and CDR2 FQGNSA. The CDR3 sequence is CASTFRGRGTEAFF. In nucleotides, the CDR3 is TGTGCCAGCACCTTCAGGGGGCGAGGCACTGAAGCTTTCTTT. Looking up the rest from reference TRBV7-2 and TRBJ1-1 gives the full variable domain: GAGVSQSPSNKVTEKGKDVELRCDPISGHTALYWYRQSLGQGLEFLIYFQGNSAPDKSGLPSDRFSAERTGGSVSTLTIQRTQQEDSAVYLCASTFRGRGTEAFFGQGTRLTVV.

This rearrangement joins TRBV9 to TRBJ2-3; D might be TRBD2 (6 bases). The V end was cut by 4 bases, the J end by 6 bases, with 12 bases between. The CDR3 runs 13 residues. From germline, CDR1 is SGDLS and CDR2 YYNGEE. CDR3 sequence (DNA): TGTGCCAGCAGCCTGACTAGAGGTGATACGCAGTATTTT. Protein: CASSLTRGDTQYF.

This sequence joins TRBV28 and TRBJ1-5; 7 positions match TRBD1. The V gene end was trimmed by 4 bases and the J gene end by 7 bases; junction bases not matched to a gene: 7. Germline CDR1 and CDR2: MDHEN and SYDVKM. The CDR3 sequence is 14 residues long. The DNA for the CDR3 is TGTGCCAGCAGTTCAGGGGGATCGGTGCAGCCCCAGCATTTT. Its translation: CASSSGGSVQPQHF.

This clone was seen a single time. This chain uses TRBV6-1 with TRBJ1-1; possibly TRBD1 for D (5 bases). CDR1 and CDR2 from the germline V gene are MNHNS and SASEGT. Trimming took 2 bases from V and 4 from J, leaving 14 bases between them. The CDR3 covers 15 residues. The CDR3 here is CASSELGGRFTEAFF. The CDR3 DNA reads TGTGCCAGCAGTGAATTGGGGGGGAGATTCACTGAAGCTTTCTTT.

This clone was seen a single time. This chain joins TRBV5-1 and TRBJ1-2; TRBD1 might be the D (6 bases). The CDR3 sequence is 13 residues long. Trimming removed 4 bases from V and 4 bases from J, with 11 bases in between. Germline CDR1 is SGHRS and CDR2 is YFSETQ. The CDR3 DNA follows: TGCGCCAGCAGCAACACAGGGATCTATGGCTACACCTTC. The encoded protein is CASSNTGIYGYTF.

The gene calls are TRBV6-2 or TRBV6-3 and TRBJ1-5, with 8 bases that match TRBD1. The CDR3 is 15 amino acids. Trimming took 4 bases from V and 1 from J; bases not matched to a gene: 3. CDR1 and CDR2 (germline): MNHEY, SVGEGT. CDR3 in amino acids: CASSSQGASNQPQHF. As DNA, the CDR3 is TGTGCCAGCAGTTCTCAGGGGGCGAGCAATCAGCCCCAGCATTTT.

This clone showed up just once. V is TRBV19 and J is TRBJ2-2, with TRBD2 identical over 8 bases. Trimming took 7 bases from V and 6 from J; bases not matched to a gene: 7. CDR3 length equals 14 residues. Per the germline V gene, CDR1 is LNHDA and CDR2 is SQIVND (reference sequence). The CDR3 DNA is TGTGCCAGTACTGGTAGCGGGAATTCCGGGGAGCTGTTTTTT. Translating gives CASTGSGNSGELFF.

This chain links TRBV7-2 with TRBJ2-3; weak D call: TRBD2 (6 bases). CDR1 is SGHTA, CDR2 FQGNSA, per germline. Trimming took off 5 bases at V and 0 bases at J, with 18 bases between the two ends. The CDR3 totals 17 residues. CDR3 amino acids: CASSPYIAAYSTDTQYF. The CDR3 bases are TGTGCCAGCAGCCCGTACATAGCGGCTTATAGCACAGATACGCAGTATTTT.

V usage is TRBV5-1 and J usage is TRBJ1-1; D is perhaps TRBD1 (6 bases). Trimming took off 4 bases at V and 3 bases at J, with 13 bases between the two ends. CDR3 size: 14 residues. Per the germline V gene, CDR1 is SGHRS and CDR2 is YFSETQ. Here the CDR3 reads CASSEGGEYTEAFF. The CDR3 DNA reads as TGCGCCAGCAGCGAAGGGGGAGAGTACACTGAAGCTTTCTTT.

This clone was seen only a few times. CDR3 nucleotides: TGTGCCAGCAGCTTGGGCGCTGTGAACACTGAAGCTTTCTTT. Protein sequence: CASSLGAVNTEAFF. The chain joins TRBV11-2 to TRBJ1-1; D not certain. This CDR3 contains 14 residues. Germline-derived CDR1 and CDR2 are SGHAT and FQNNGV. Trimming removed 3 bases at V and 0 bases at J, with 8 bases between.

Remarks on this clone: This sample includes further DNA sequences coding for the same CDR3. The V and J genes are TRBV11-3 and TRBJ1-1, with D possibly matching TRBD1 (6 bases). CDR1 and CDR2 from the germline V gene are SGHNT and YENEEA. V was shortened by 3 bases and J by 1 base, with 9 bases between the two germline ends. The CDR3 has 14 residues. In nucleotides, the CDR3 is TGTGCCAGCAGCTTGGGCAGGGGGAACACTGAAGCTTTCTTT. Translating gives CASSLGRGNTEAFF.

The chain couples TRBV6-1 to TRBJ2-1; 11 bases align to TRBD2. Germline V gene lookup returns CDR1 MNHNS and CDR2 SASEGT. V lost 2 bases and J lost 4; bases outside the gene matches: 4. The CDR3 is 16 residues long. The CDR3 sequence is CASSELGTSGYNEQFF. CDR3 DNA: TGTGCCAGCAGTGAACTCGGGACTAGCGGATACAATGAGCAGTTCTTC.

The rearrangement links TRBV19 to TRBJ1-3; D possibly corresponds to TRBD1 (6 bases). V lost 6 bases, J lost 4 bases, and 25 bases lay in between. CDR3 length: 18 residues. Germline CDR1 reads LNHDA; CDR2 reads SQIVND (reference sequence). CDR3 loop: CASRRALLTSGQGNTIYF. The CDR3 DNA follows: TGTGCCAGTAGGCGAGCCCTATTGACGTCGGGACAAGGAAACACCATATATTTT.

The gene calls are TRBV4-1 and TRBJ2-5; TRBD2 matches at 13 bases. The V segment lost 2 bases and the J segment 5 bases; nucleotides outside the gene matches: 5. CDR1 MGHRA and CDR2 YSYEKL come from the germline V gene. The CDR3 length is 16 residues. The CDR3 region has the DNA TGCGCCAGCAGCCAAACTAGCGGGGGGGCCTGGGAGACCCAGTACTTC. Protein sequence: CASSQTSGGAWETQYF.

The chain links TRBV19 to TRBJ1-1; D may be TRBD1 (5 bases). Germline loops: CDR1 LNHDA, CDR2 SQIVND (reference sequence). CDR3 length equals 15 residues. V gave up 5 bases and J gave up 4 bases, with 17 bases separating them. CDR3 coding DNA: TGTGCCAGTAGTCGCGATCGGACAACCCCCACTGAAGCTTTCTTT. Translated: CASSRDRTTPTEAFF.

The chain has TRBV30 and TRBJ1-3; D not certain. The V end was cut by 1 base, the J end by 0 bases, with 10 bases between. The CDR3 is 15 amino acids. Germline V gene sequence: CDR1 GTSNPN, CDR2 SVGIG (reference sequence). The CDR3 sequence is CAWSGPALSGNTIYF. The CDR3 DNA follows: TGTGCCTGGAGTGGTCCAGCGCTCTCTGGAAACACCATATATTTT.